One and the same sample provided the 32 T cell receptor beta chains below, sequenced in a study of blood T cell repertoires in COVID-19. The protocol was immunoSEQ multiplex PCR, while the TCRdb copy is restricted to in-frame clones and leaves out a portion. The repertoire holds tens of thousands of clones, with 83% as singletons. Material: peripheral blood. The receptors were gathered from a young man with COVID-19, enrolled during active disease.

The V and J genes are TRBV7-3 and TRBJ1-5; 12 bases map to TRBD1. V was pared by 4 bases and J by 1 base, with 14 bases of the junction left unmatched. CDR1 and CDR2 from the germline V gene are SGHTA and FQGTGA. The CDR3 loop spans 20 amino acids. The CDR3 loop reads CASSSHSPGQGAVSNQPQHF. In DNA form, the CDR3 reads TGTGCCAGCAGCTCCCATTCACCGGGACAGGGGGCTGTAAGCAATCAGCCCCAGCATTTT.

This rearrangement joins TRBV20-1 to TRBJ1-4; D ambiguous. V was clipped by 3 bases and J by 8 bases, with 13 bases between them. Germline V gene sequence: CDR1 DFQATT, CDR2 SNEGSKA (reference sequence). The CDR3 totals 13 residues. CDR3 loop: CSASPSVREKLFF. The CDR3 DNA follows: TGCAGTGCTAGTCCCAGCGTGCGGGAAAAACTGTTTTTT.

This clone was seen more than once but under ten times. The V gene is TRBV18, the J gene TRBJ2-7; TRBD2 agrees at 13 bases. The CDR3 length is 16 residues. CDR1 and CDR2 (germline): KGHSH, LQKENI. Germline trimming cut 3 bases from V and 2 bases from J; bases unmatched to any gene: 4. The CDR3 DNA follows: TGTGCCAGCTCACCGGGGACTAGCGGGAACCCCTACGAGCAGTACTTC. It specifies CASSPGTSGNPYEQYF.

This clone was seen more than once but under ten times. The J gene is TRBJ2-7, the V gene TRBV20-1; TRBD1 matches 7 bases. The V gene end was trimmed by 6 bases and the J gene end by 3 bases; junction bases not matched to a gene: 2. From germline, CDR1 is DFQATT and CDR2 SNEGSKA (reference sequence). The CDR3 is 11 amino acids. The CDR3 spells CSAGGGYEQYF. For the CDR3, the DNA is TGCAGTGCAGGGGGCGGCTACGAGCAGTACTTC.

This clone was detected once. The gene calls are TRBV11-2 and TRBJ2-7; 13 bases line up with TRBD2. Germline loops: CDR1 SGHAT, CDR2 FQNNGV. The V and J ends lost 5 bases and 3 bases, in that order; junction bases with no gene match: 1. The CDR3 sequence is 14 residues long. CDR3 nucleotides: TGTGCCAGCAGCACTAGCGGGAGGGGCTACGAGCAGTACTTC. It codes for CASSTSGRGYEQYF.

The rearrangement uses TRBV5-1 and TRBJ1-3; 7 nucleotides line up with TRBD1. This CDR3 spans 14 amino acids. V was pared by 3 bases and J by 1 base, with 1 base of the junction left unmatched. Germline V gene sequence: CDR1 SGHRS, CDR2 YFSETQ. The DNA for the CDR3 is TGCGCCAGCAGCTCAGGGGGTTCTGGAAACACCATATATTTT. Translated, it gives CASSSGGSGNTIYF.

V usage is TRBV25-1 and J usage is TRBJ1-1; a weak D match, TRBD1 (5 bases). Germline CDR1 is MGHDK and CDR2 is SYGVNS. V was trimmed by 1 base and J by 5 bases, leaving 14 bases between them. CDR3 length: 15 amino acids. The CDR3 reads CASSEWGRAGTEAFF. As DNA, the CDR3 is TGTGCCAGCAGTGAATGGGGCCGTGCGGGGACTGAAGCTTTCTTT.

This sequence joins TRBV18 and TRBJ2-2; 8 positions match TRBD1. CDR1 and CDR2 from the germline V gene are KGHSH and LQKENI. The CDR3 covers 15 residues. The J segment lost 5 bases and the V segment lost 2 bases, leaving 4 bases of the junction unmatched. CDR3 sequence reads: CASSPGDRRTGELFF. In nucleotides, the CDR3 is TGTGCCAGCTCACCAGGGGACAGGCGGACCGGGGAGCTGTTTTTT.

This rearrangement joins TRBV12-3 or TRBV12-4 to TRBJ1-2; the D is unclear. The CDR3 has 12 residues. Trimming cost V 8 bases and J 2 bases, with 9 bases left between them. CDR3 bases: TGTGCCAGCCGTACACAGAACTATGGCTACACCTTC. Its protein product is CASRTQNYGYTF.

DNA for the CDR3: TGTGCCTTTGACAGGAACAATGAAAAACTGTTTTTT. Translation: CAFDRNNEKLFF. V is TRBV30 and J is TRBJ1-4, with D tentatively TRBD1 (6 bases). V dropped 7 bases and J dropped 5 bases, with 11 bases sitting between them. The CDR3 covers 12 residues. The germline gives CDR1 GTSNPN, CDR2 SVGIG (reference sequence).

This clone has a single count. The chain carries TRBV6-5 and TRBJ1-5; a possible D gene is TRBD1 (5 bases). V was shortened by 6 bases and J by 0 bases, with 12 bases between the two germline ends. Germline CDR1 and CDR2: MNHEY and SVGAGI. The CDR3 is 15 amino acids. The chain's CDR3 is CASRSGGVSNQPQHF. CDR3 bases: TGTGCCAGCAGGTCGGGGGGGGTTAGCAATCAGCCCCAGCATTTT.

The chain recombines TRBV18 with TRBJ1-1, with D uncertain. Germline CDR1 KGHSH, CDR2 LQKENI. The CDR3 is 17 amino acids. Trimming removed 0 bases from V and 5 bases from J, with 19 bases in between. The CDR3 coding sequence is TGTGCCAGCTCACCACCACAGACGAGTGGAGCGGGGACTGAAGCTTTCTTT. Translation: CASSPPQTSGAGTEAFF. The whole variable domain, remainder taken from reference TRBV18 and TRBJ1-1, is NAGVMQNPRHLVRRRGQEARLRCSPMKGHSHVYWYRQLPEEGLKFMVYLQKENIIDESGMPKERFSAEFPKEGPSILRIQQVVRGDSAAYFCASSPPQTSGAGTEAFFGQGTRLTVV.

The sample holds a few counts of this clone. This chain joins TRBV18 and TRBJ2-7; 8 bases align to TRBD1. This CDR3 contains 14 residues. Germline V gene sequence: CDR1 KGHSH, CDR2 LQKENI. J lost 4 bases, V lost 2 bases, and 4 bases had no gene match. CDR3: CASSPTTGGYEQYF. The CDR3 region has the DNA TGTGCCAGCTCACCAACCACAGGGGGTTACGAGCAGTACTTC.

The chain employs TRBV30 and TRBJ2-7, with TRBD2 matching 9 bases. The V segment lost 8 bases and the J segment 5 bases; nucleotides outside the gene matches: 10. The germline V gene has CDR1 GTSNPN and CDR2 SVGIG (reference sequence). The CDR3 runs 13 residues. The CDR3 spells CARAAGGYDEQYF. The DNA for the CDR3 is TGTGCCCGGGCCGCGGGAGGGTACGACGAGCAGTACTTC.

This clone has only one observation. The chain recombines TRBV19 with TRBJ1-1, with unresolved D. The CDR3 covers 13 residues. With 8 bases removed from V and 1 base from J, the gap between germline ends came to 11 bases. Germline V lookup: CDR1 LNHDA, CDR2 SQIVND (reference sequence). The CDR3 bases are TGTGCCAGTCGGTGGGGAGGGAACACTGAAGCTTTCTTT. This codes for CASRWGGNTEAFF.

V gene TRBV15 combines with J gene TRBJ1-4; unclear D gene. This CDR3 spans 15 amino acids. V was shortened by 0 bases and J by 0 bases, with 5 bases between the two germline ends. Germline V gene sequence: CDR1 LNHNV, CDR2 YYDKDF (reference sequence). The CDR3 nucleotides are TGTGCCACCAGCAGAGATAGAGCAACTAATGAAAAACTGTTTTTT. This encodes CATSRDRATNEKLFF.

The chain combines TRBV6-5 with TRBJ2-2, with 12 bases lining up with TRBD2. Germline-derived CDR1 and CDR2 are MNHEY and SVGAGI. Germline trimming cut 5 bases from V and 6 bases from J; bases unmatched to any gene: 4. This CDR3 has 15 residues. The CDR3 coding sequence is TGTGCCAGCAGTCTAGCGGGAGGGCCGCCCGGGGAGCTGTTTTTT. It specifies CASSLAGGPPGELFF.

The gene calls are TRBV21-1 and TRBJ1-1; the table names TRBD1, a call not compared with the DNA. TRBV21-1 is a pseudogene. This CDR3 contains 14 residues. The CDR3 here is CASSKGLGWAEAFF. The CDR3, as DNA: TGTGCCAGCAGCAAAGGCCTGGGCTGGGCTGAAGCTTTCTTT.

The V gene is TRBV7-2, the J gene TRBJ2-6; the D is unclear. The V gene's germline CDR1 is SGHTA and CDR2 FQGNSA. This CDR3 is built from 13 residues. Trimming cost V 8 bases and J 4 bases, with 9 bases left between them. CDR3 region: CASEWAGANVLTF. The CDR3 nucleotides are TGTGCCAGCGAGTGGGCGGGGGCCAACGTCCTGACTTTC.

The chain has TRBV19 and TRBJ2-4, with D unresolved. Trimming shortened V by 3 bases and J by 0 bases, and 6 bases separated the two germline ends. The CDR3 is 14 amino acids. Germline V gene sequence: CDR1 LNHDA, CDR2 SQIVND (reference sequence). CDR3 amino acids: CASSIGLAKNIQYF. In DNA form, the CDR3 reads TGTGCCAGTAGTATTGGGCTAGCCAAAAACATTCAGTACTTC.

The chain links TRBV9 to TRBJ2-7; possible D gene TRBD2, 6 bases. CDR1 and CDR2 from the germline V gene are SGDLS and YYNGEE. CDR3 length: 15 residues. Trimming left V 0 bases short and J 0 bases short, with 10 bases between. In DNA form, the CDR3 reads TGTGCCAGCAGCGTAGTGGCCGGGAGCTCCTACGAGCAGTACTTC. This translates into CASSVVAGSSYEQYF.

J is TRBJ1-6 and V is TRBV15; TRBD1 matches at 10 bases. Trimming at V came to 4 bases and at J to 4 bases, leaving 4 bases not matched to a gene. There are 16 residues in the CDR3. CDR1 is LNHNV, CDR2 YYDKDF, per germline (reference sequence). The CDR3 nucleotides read TGTGCCACCAGCACCGACAGGGGGCCTTATAATTCACCCCTCCACTTT. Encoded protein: CATSTDRGPYNSPLHF. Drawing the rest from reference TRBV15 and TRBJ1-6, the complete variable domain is DAMVIQNPRYQVTQFGKPVTLSCSQTLNHNVMYWYQQKSSQAPKLLFHYYDKDFNNEADTPDNFQSRRPNTSFCFLDIRSPGLGDTAMYLCATSTDRGPYNSPLHFGNGTRLTVT.

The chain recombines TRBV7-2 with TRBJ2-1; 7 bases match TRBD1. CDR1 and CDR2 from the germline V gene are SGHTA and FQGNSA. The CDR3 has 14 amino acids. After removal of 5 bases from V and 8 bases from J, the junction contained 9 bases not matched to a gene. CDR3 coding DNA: TGTGCCAGCAGCCCCCCAGGGGGAGACGATGAGCAGTTCTTC. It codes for CASSPPGGDDEQFF. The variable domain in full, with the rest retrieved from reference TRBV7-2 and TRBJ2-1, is GAGVSQSPSNKVTEKGKDVELRCDPISGHTALYWYRQSLGQGLEFLIYFQGNSAPDKSGLPSDRFSAERTGGSVSTLTIQRTQQEDSAVYLCASSPPGGDDEQFFGPGTRLTVL.

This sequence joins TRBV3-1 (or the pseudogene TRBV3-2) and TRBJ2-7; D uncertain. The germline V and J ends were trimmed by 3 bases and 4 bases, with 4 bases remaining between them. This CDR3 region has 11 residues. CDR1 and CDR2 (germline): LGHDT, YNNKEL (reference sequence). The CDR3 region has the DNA TGTGCCAGCAGCCATTATTACGAGCAGTACTTC. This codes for CASSHYYEQYF.

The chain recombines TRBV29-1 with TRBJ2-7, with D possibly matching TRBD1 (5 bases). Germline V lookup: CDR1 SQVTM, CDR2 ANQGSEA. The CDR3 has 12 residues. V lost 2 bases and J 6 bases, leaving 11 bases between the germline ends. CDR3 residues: CSVELLGREQYF. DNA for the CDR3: TGCAGCGTTGAATTGTTGGGGCGCGAGCAGTACTTC.

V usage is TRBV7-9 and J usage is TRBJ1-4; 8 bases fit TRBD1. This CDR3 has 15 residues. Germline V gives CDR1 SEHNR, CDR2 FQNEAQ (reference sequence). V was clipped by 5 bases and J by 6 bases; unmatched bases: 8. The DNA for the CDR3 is TGTGCCAGCAGCCCGGGACAGGTCGTGGATGAAAAACTGTTTTTT. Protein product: CASSPGQVVDEKLFF.

CDR3: CASSLQFSGNTIYF. In DNA form, the CDR3 reads TGTGCCAGCAGCTTACAGTTCTCTGGAAACACCATATATTTT. The chain uses TRBV5-4 and TRBJ1-3, with D unresolved. The germline CDR1 and CDR2 sequences are SGHNT and YYREEE (reference sequence). CDR3 length: 14 amino acids. With 2 bases removed from V and 0 bases from J, the gap between germline ends came to 6 bases.

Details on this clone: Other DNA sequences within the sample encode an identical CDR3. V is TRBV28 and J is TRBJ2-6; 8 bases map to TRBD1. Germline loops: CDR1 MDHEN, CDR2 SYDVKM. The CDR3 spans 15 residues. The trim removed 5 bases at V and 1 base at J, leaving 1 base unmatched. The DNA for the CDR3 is TGTGCCAGCAGTCGGACAGGGTCTGGGGCCAACGTCCTGACTTTC. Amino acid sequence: CASSRTGSGANVLTF. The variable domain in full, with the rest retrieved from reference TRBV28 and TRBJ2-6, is DVKVTQSSRYLVKRTGEKVFLECVQDMDHENMFWYRQDPGLGLRLIYFSYDVKMKEKGDIPEGYSVSREKKERFSLILESASTNQTSMYLCASSRTGSGANVLTFGAGSRLTVL.

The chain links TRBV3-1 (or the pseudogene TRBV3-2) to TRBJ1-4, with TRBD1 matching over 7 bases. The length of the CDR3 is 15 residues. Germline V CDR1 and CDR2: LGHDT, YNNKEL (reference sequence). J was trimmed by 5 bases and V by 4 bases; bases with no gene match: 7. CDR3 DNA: TGTGCCAGCAGCCCCCTGGGACAGCTAAATGAAAAACTGTTTTTT. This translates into CASSPLGQLNEKLFF.

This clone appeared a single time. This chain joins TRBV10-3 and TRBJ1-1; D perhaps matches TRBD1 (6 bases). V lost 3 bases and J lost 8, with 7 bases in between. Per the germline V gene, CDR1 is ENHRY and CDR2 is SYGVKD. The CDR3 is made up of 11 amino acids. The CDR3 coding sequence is TGTGCCATCAGTGACGGACAGGAAGCTTTCTTT. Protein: CAISDGQEAFF.

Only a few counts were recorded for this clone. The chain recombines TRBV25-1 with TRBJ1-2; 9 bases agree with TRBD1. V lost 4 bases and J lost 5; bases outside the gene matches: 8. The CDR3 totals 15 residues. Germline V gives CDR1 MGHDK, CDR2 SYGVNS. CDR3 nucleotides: TGTGCCAGCAGTGGGAGGGACAGGGCTGGGTATGGCTACACCTTC. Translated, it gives CASSGRDRAGYGYTF.

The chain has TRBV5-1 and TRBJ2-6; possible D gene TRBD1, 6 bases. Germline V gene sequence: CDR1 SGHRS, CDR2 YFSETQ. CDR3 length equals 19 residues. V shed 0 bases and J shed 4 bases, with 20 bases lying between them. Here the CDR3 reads CASSLGPHTGTGGANVLTF. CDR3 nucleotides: TGCGCCAGCAGCTTGGGCCCCCACACAGGGACCGGGGGGGCCAACGTCCTGACTTTC.